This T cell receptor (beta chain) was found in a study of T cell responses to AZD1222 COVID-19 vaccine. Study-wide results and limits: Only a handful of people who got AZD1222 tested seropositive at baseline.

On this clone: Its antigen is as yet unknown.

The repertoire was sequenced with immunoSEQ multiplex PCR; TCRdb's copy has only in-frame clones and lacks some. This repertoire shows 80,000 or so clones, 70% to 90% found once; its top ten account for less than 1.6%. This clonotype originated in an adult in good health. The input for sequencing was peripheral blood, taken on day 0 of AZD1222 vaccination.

For the CDR3, the DNA is TGTGCCAGCAGCTTGACCGGGAGCTCCTACGAGCAGTACTTC. Its translation is CASSLTGSSYEQYF. This chain uses TRBV7-9 with TRBJ2-7; a possible D gene is TRBD2 (6 bases). Germline V CDR1 and CDR2: SEHNR, FQNEAQ (reference sequence). Trimming took off 3 bases at V and 0 bases at J, with 9 bases between the two ends. The CDR3 extends over 14 amino acids.